This note documents a single T cell receptor beta chain sequence. Using immunoSEQ multiplex PCR, the repertoire was profiled, and TCRdb retains in-frame clones only, with some absent. The data contain around 97,000 clones, 70% to 90% of them seen just once; the ten biggest clones take up 20%. The sample originates from a study of blood T cell repertoires in COVID-19. Study-level information: The study drew acute and convalescent COVID-19 samples from the United States, Italy and Spain. From T cells, B-cell-depleted T cells, or PBMCs came the material, which was cDNA or gDNA.

V shed 3 bases and J shed 4 bases, with 10 bases lying between them. Germline CDR1 and CDR2: SGHTA and FQGNSA. The CDR3 runs 13 residues. This clonotype was sampled from a human donor in a cohort sampled during active COVID-19. The sample consisted of peripheral blood. The J gene is TRBJ2-7, the V gene TRBV7-2; D is uncertain. This chain's CDR3 is CASSFGGEYEQYF. CDR3 DNA sequence: TGTGCCAGCAGCTTTGGCGGCGAGTACGAGCAGTACTTC.